This T cell receptor (beta chain) was recovered during a study of blood T cell repertoires in COVID-19. Study details: Acute and convalescent COVID-19 samples came from the United States, Italy and Spain.

Trimming at V came to 3 bases and at J to 2 bases, leaving 2 bases not matched to a gene. Germline V gene lookup returns CDR1 SGDLS and CDR2 YYNGEE. This CDR3 contains 14 residues. To note about this clone: The same CDR3 can be traced to other DNA sequences in this sample.

Assay used: immunoSEQ multiplex PCR; TCRdb lists only in-frame clones, some missing. The sample shows roughly 250,000 clones, roughly four fifths of them seen only once. The TCR originated in a man in his forties or fifties with acute or convalescent COVID-19. The chain has TRBV9 and TRBJ2-5; 9 nucleotides align to TRBD1. The sample was peripheral blood. The CDR3 is CASSAGQGQETQYF. The CDR3 DNA follows: TGTGCCAGCAGCGCGGGACAGGGACAAGAGACCCAGTACTTC.